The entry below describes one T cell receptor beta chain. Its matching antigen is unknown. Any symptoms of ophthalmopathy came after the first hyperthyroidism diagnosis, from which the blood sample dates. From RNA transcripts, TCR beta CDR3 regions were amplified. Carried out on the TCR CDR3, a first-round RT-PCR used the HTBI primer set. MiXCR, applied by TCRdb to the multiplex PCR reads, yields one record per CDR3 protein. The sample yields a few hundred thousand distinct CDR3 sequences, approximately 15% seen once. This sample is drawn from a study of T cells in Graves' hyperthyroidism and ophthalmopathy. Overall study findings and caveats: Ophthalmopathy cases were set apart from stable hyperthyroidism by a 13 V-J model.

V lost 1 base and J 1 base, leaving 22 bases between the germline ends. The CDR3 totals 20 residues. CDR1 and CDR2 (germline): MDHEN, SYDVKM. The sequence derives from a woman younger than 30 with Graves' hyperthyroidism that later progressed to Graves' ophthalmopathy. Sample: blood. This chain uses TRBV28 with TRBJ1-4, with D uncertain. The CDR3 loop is CASSLFTPRRGRRTNEKLFF. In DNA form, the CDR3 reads TGTGCCAGCAGTTTATTCACCCCCAGACGTGGTCGACGAACTAATGAAAAACTGTTTTTT.